Detailed here is one TCR beta chain. In the same sample, other DNA sequences code for this CDR3. The data are from a study of shared clonotypes between healthy human individuals. V gave up 0 bases and J gave up 4 bases, with 5 bases separating them. The CDR3 is 13 residues long. CDR1 and CDR2 from the germline V gene are SGHNT and YYREEE (reference sequence). Data came from immunoSEQ multiplex PCR; TCRdb stores just in-frame clones and leaves some out. The data hold over 850,000 clones, with around 82% observed a single time. This clonotype originated in a man aged 18-30 years in good health. Some clones in this sample may be carry-over from other donors' samples. The chain joins TRBV5-4 to TRBJ2-1; D is unresolved. The specimen was memory CD4+ T cells from PBMCs. Subset described: CD45RA-negative fraction. This CDR3 reads CASSLGGYNEQFF. In DNA form, the CDR3 reads TGTGCCAGCAGCTTGGGTGGATACAATGAGCAGTTCTTC. Complete variable domain (other parts from reference TRBV5-4 and TRBJ2-1): ETGVTQSPTHLIKTRGQQVTLRCSSQSGHNTVSWYQQALGQGPQFIFQYYREEENGRGNFPPRFSGLQFPNYSSELNVNALELDDSALYLCASSLGGYNEQFFGPGTRLTVL.